These T cell receptor beta chains were read from a single sample in a study of beta chain features in type 1 diabetes. Generated by immunoSEQ multiplex PCR, the TCRdb table keeps only in-frame clones and is missing some. The sample lists approximately 250,000 clones; around 15% were seen once. The sequenced sample consisted of naive CD4+ T cells from blood. The receptors come from a man aged 30 to 39 with type 1 diabetes. The CDR3 runs from the conserved cysteine through the conserved F or W. The D gene is left open where the match is weak. Rows give clone size only sometimes, using once, few, many, or a class for an expanded clone.

D,size,J,V,CDR3,DNA
.,few,TRBJ1-1,TRBV30,CAWSVNVEAFF,TGTGCCTGGAGTGTAAACGTTGAAGCTTTCTTT
.,few,TRBJ2-6,TRBV9,CASRRSGANVLTF,TGTGCCAGCAGGCGTTCTGGGGCCAACGTCCTGACTTTC
TRBD1,few,TRBJ2-7,TRBV5-1,CASSPNSPGQNEQYF,TGCGCCAGCAGCCCAAACAGCCCGGGACAGAACGAGCAGTACTTC
.,.,TRBJ2-5,TRBV7-2,CASSLGPQETQYF,TGTGCCAGCAGCCTCGGCCCCCAAGAGACCCAGTACTTC
TRBD1,.,TRBJ2-5,TRBV29-1,CSGWTGSETQYF,TGCAGCGGCTGGACAGGGTCAGAGACCCAGTACTTC
.,.,TRBJ2-3,TRBV25-1,CASVGGVSTDTQYF,TGTGCCAGCGTTGGCGGGGTCAGCACAGATACGCAGTATTTT
.,few,TRBJ2-7,TRBV29-1,CSVRLVLTYEQYF,TGCAGCGTGCGACTAGTCCTCACCTACGAGCAGTACTTC
.,.,TRBJ2-7,TRBV4-3,CASSRSDGSYEQYF,TGCGCCAGCAGCCGCAGCGACGGCTCCTACGAGCAGTACTTC
TRBD1,.,TRBJ2-1,TRBV29-1,CSGARGTGPNEQFF,TGCAGCGGCGCCCGGGGGACAGGGCCCAATGAGCAGTTCTTC
.,.,TRBJ2-1,TRBV7-7,CASSPDSSYNEQFF,TGTGCCAGCAGCCCGGACAGCTCTTACAATGAGCAGTTCTTC
.,.,TRBJ2-5,TRBV29-1,CSARDSQETQYF,TGCAGCGCCAGGGACTCCCAAGAGACCCAGTACTTC
.,.,TRBJ2-7,TRBV20-1,CSAPGTLGQYF,TGCAGTGCCCCTGGGACATTGGGGCAGTACTTC
TRBD1,few,TRBJ1-2,TRBV9,CASSVSTGGANYGYTF,TGTGCCAGCAGCGTCAGCACAGGGGGAGCTAACTATGGCTACACCTTC
.,once,TRBJ2-7,TRBV28,CASSDYQFGYEQYF,TGTGCCAGCAGCGATTACCAGTTCGGGTACGAGCAGTACTTC
.,.,TRBJ1-1,TRBV20-1,CSPAGHTEAFF,TGCAGCCCGGCGGGCCACACTGAAGCTTTCTTT
.,few,TRBJ2-5,TRBV5-1,CASSAAPPGIQETQYF,TGCGCCAGCAGCGCCGCTCCTCCGGGAATCCAAGAGACCCAGTACTTC
TRBD1,few,TRBJ2-1,TRBV9,CASSVGTGAYNEQFF,TGTGCCAGCAGCGTAGGGACAGGGGCATACAATGAGCAGTTCTTC
.,few,TRBJ2-5,TRBV6-1,CASSEETGWETQYF,TGTGCCAGCAGTGAAGAGACTGGGTGGGAGACCCAGTACTTC
TRBD2,.,TRBJ2-7,TRBV27,CASSLFSGSSEQYF,TGTGCCAGCAGTTTATTTAGCGGGAGTAGCGAGCAGTACTTC
TRBD2,.,TRBJ2-3,TRBV7-2,CASSLGVAGSTDTQYF,TGTGCCAGCAGCTTAGGCGTAGCGGGGAGCACAGATACGCAGTATTTT
.,.,TRBJ2-1,TRBV28,CASSLLATNEQFF,TGTGCCAGCAGTTTACTAGCTACGAATGAGCAGTTCTTC
.,.,TRBJ2-1,TRBV2,CASSGNSFFNEQFF,TGTGCCAGCAGTGGGAATAGCTTCTTCAATGAGCAGTTCTTC
TRBD1,.,TRBJ2-5,TRBV6-6,CASSRGQGPYQETQYF,TGTGCCAGCAGTCGAGGACAGGGACCGTACCAAGAGACCCAGTACTTC
TRBD1,.,TRBJ2-5,TRBV30,CAWKGQGKETQYF,TGTGCCTGGAAAGGACAGGGGAAAGAGACCCAGTACTTC
.,few,TRBJ2-5,TRBV7-9,CASSLGQRTALQETQYF,TGTGCCAGCAGCTTAGGGCAGCGGACAGCCTTACAAGAGACCCAGTACTTC
.,few,TRBJ1-2,TRBV30,CAWRGTGTYGYTF,TGTGCCTGGAGGGGGACGGGGACGTATGGCTACACCTTC
.,few,TRBJ2-1,TRBV2,CASSGGNEQFF,TGTGCCAGCAGTGGTGGTAATGAGCAGTTCTTC
.,.,TRBJ2-2,TRBV19,CASSMNTGELFF,TGTGCCAGTAGTATGAACACCGGGGAGCTGTTTTTT
.,few,TRBJ1-3,TRBV10-3,CAIRFGDTIYF,TGTGCCATCAGGTTCGGAGACACCATATATTTT
TRBD2,few,TRBJ2-5,TRBV5-1,CASSLYASGRETQYF,TGCGCCAGCAGCTTGTACGCTAGCGGGAGAGAGACCCAGTACTTC